This T cell receptor beta chain was identified during a study of T cells expressing NK-cell markers. Turning to the study itself: HCMV seropositivity characterized seven of the eight sequenced donors, and seronegativity one.

General observations from the study: As a fraction of CD8+ T cells, dominant NKG2C+ clonotypes reached about 1.0-8% in 5 or 6 donors.

With UMIs, 5'RACE template switching was used to make TCR beta cDNA. Using the 5' RACE reads, TCRdb records one entry per CDR3 protein without DNA. This repertoire includes about 430,000 distinct CDR3 sequences. In regard to this clonotype: Antigen unknown.

This receptor was identified in a woman aged 50 to 60 in good health. Specimen: blood T cells: a sorted CD56 or NKG2C T cell subset, CD4+ or CD8+ T cells, or bulk PBMC T cells (not recorded which).

The CDR3 region is CSARLAGDLLGRNEQFF. The V and J genes are TRBV20-1 and TRBJ2-1; TCRdb returns TRBD2, unconfirmable since there is no DNA. The CDR3 has 17 amino acids. CDR1 is DFQATT, CDR2 SNEGSKA, per germline (reference sequence).